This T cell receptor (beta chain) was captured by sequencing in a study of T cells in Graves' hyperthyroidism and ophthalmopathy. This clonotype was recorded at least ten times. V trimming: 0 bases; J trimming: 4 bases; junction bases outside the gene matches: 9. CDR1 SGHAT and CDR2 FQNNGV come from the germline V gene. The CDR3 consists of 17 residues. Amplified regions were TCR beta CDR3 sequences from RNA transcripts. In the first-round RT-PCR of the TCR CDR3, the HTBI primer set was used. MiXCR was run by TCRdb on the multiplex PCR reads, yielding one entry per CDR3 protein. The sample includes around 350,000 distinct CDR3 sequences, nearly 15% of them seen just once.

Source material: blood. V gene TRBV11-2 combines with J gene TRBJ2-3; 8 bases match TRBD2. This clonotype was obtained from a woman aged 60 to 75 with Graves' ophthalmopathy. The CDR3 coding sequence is TGTGCCAGCAGCTTAGATCTGGCAGCGGGAGTGGCAGATACGCAGTATTTT. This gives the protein CASSLDLAAGVADTQYF.